This T cell receptor (beta chain) derives from a study of cytomegalovirus exposure and HLA in healthy donors. PCR used 60 Vbeta primers and 13 Jbeta primers. Method: immunoSEQ multiplex PCR; TCRdb's copy keeps in-frame clones and lacks some. Seen here are 120,000 to 150,000 clones, around 85% observed once, and the top ten hold 2.5% to 3.5%. The clonotype comes from a woman younger than 45 in good health and CMV-seronegative. The sequencing sample was made of PBMCs.

CDR3 sequence (DNA): TGCGCCAGCAAAGGGGTAGTTAATGAAAAACTGTTTTTT. Its protein is CASKGVVNEKLFF. This chain joins TRBV5-1 and TRBJ1-4; TRBD1 is a possible D gene (5 bases). Germline V lookup: CDR1 SGHRS, CDR2 YFSETQ. The CDR3 has 13 residues. V shed 6 bases and J shed 4 bases, with 10 bases lying between them.